This T cell receptor (beta chain) was documented in a study of CD8 T cells in Susac syndrome. General study results and limits: TEMRA cells and active patients showed peak Susac CD8+ clonal expansion.

CDR1 MGHRA and CDR2 YSYEKL come from the germline V gene. There are 15 residues in the CDR3. V was shortened by 0 bases and J by 7 bases, with 13 bases between the two germline ends. About 0.5 to 1 ug RNA was reverse transcribed with random hexamers. The TCR beta CDR3 was amplified by immunoSEQ multiplex PCR across 54 Vbeta, 13 Jbeta. TCRdb fed the immunoSEQ multiplex PCR reads into MiXCR, producing one record per CDR3 protein. The sample includes about 130,000 distinct CDR3 sequences, roughly 94% seen only once; the top ten take over 0.15%. Worth noting for this clonotype: Its antigen is unidentified.

Sample: CD8+ T cells from PBMCs. The origin of this receptor is a human donor with Susac syndrome. The genes are TRBV4-1 and TRBJ2-4, with D perhaps matching TRBD1 or TRBD2 (5 bases each). The CDR3 DNA reads TGCGCCAGCAGCCAAGAATCGGGGCTTAGGAACATTCAGTACTTC. Its translation is CASSQESGLRNIQYF.